The clone carrying this T cell receptor (beta chain) was detected a few times. Antigen: not known. The data were taken from a study of cytomegalovirus exposure and HLA in healthy donors. The study, taken as a whole, reports: Some TCR beta chains (164 of them) were listed as cytomegalovirus-associated.

Looked up from germline, CDR1 is SNHLY and CDR2 is FYNNEI. Germline trimming cut 4 bases from V and 6 bases from J; bases unmatched to any gene: 5. There are 13 residues in the CDR3. Sequenced by immunoSEQ multiplex PCR; TCRdb stores in-frame clones only, minus some. Of about 65,000 clones listed, approximately 94% are singletons. The chain carries TRBV2 and TRBJ1-2; 7 bases fit TRBD1. Sequenced input: PBMCs. The TCR was taken from a man aged 18 to 29 in good health and CMV-seropositive. The CDR3 coding sequence is TGTGCCAGCAGTGTGGACAGGTGGAATGGCTACACCTTC. This codes for CASSVDRWNGYTF.